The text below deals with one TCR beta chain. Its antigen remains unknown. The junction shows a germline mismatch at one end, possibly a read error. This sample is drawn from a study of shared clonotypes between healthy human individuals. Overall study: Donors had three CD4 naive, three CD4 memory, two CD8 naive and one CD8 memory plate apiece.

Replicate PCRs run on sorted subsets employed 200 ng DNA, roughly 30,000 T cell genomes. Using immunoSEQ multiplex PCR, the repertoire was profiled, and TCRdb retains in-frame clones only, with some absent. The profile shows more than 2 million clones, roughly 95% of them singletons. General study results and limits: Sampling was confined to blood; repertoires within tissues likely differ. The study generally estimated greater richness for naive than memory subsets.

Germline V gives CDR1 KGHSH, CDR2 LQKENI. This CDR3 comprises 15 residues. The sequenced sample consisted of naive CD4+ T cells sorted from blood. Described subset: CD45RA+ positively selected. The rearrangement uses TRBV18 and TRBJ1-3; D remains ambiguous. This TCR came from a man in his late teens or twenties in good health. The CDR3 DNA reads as TGTGCCAGCTCACCTTTGGCCTCGGCTGGGAACACCATATATTTT. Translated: CASSPLASAGNTIYF.